This T cell receptor (beta chain) was retrieved from a study of blood T cell repertoires in COVID-19 (dated by TCRdb to between 2020 and 2021). With respect to the entire study: The collaborator samples originated in the United States, Italy and Spain and spanned the acute and convalescent phases of COVID-19. The material from the prospective study consisted of cDNA or gDNA derived from T cells, B-cell-depleted T cells, or PBMCs. A freely available public database, intended as a resource for researchers studying the immune response to SARS-CoV-2, is where the repertoires were released. Subjects who had been exposed to COVID-19, were actively infected with it, or had recovered from it provided the deeply sampled blood TCRbeta repertoires that made up the dataset. Samples were obtained from the ongoing ImmuneRACE study (first 160 participants) and from 1,200 or so subjects provided by 6 global collaborators. Where available, HLA class I and class II types were obtained from metadata supplied by the sample provider rather than from assay-based typing. The sample metadata nearly always contained a de-identified subject ID, COVID-19 status, age in years and sex. Broad study findings and their caveats: The quantity of clinical and demographic metadata differed by source and by participant and was supplied without curation.

In Seattle, one collaborating source enrolled patients while the infection was active and tracked those patients longitudinally over the course of disease. Each collaborating institution followed its own protocols to collect whole blood in K2EDTA tubes. For TCRbeta analysis, collaborators shipped samples as frozen whole blood, isolated PBMCs, or DNA extracted from either of those sample types. TCRbeta CDR3 regions were amplified from genomic DNA using the immunoSEQ Assay, a bias-controlled multiplex PCR. In the authors' own workflow: Within the assay, amplification of reference gene primers was used to estimate how many nucleated cells each sample contained. To quantify the absolute abundance of each unique TCRbeta CDR3 rearrangement, sequence reads were collapsed and filtered. For each sample, productive Simpson clonality was calculated as the square root of Simpson's diversity index over productive rearrangements. In its TCRdb copy, this immuneACCESS table keeps in-frame sequences only and misses some clones. Where compared with another copy, unresolved V genes explain less than half of these, and the others have no known cause. That table supplies the V and J calls and clone size; D and trimming were determined from the DNA. The table for this sample lists fewer than 500,000 clones; over 85% of them were counted only once. Less than 0.95% of the sample rests with the top ten.

V loses 6 bases at its end and J loses 7 bases; junction bases beyond the gene matches: 10. Reading the germline V gene gives CDR1 SGHTS and CDR2 YDEGEE. The CDR3 numbers 15 residues from cysteine through phenylalanine. Of all the DNA, just the CDR3 is kept, 45 bases in frame from base 1. In the case of this clone: The antigen it binds to is not known. Base qualities are not at hand, and no much larger clone is one base apart.

The sequence derives from a man aged 18-30 years with COVID-19, enrolled during active disease. The rearranged chain carries TRBV5-8 and TRBJ2-1; 10 nucleotides in the junction match TRBD2. Sequencing was performed on peripheral blood. The CDR3 in this case is CASNPVSSGGNEQFF. The DNA sequence is TGTGCCAGCAACCCCGTATCTAGCGGGGGAAATGAGCAGTTCTTC.